Below are 2 T cell receptor beta chains sequenced from a single sample in a study of radiation and T cells in renal cell carcinoma. This table comes from immunoSEQ multiplex PCR, and its TCRdb copy is limited to in-frame clones, with some not included. This sample has about 16,000 clones, with 62% found just once. Treatment specified: treatment-naive control, cytoreductive nephrectomy. Source: tumor tissue, taken from a patient whose treatment was nephrectomy without radiotherapy. The receptor source for this set is a man in his sixties with renal cell carcinoma.

The CDR3 reads CASSMGSTTDTQYF. Written as DNA, the CDR3 is TGTGCCAGTAGTATGGGGAGCACCACAGATACGCAGTATTTT. The gene calls are TRBV19 and TRBJ2-3, with D possibly TRBD2 on 5 matching bases. Trimming pared 3 bases from V and 2 bases from J, leaving 9 bases between. CDR1 is LNHDA and CDR2 is SQIVND in the germline V gene (reference sequence). This CDR3 is built from 14 residues.

This clone came up once. V is TRBV30 and J is TRBJ1-5, with D perhaps matching TRBD1 (5 bases). The CDR3 contains 15 residues. V lost 0 bases to trimming and J lost 5 bases, with 14 bases between them. Looked up from germline, CDR1 is GTSNPN and CDR2 is SVGIG (reference sequence). CDR3 nucleotides: TGTGCCTGGAGTGTACGATGGGGAGGGGATCAGCCCCAGCATTTT. This sequence encodes CAWSVRWGGDQPQHF.